A single sample is the source of the 14 T cell receptor beta chains below, sequenced in a study of neurological immune-mediated disorders. TCRdb recomputed calls from the 5' RACE reads with MiXCR, one row per CDR3 protein. The repertoire holds 55,000 to 75,000 distinct CDR3 sequences, with around 2.3% as singletons. The sequencing sample was made of PBMCs. The receptors here all came from a man in his fifties or sixties with multiple sclerosis.

This clonotype appeared many times. The chain combines TRBV7-2 with TRBJ2-7, with a tentative D call TRBD2 (5 bases). Trimming cost V 2 bases and J 1 base, with 9 bases left between them. CDR1 is SGHTA, CDR2 FQGNSA, per germline. The CDR3 sequence is 14 residues long. Written as DNA, the CDR3 is TGTGCCAGCAGCTTATCTCGGGGTTCCTACGAGCAGTACTTC. It translates to CASSLSRGSYEQYF.

Ten or more counts support this clonotype. The rearrangement joins TRBV28 to TRBJ2-3; 10 nucleotides line up with TRBD2. The junction had 3 bases not matched to a gene; V was cut back by 5 bases and J by 4 bases. This CDR3 has 14 amino acids. Per the germline V gene, CDR1 is MDHEN and CDR2 is SYDVKM. CDR3 residues: CASSSGGAPDTQYF. The CDR3 nucleotides are TGTGCCAGCAGTAGCGGGGGGGCCCCAGATACGCAGTATTTT.

This clonotype has ten or more counts. This chain joins TRBV5-1 and TRBJ2-3; 10 nucleotides agree with TRBD2. Germline V lookup: CDR1 SGHRS, CDR2 YFSETQ. The CDR3 has 15 amino acids. V dropped 3 bases and J dropped 1; count of bases not matched to a gene: 2. CDR3: CASSSGTSGTDTQYF. CDR3 coding DNA: TGCGCCAGCAGCTCCGGGACTAGCGGCACAGATACGCAGTATTTT.

This clonotype occurred many times. The chain couples TRBV2 to TRBJ1-1, with D unresolved. V was clipped by 0 bases and J by 10 bases, with 18 bases between them. Germline V gene sequence: CDR1 SNHLY, CDR2 FYNNEI. The CDR3 runs to 15 residues. The CDR3 loop reads CASSEALTSPQGAFF. The CDR3 DNA reads as TGTGCCAGCAGTGAAGCGTTGACGAGCCCCCAAGGAGCTTTCTTT. The variable domain in full, with the rest retrieved from reference TRBV2 and TRBJ1-1, is EPEVTQTPSHQVTQMGQEVILRCVPISNHLYFYWYRQILGQKVEFLVSFYNNEISEKSEIFDDQFSVERPDGSNFTLKIRSTKLEDSAMYFCASSEALTSPQGAFFGQGTRLTVV.

This clonotype was detected many times. The rearrangement links TRBV7-2 to TRBJ2-2, with 9 positions matching TRBD2. CDR3 length: 19 residues. Trimming at V came to 0 bases and at J to 1 base, leaving 9 bases not matched to a gene. The germline V gene has CDR1 SGHTA and CDR2 FQGNSA. CDR3 loop: CASSLAGHSGGMNTGELFF. The CDR3 bases are TGTGCCAGCAGCTTAGCTGGTCACAGCGGGGGGATGAACACCGGGGAGCTGTTTTTT. Together with reference TRBV7-2 and TRBJ2-2, the CDR3 gives the full variable domain: GAGVSQSPSNKVTEKGKDVELRCDPISGHTALYWYRQSLGQGLEFLIYFQGNSAPDKSGLPSDRFSAERTGGSVSTLTIQRTQQEDSAVYLCASSLAGHSGGMNTGELFFGEGSRLTVL.

In this sample, this clonotype turned up many times. The rearrangement joins TRBV18 to TRBJ2-3; a possible D gene is TRBD2 (5 bases). V was clipped by 3 bases and J by 2 bases, with 12 bases between them. The length of the CDR3 is 15 residues. Germline V gene lookup returns CDR1 KGHSH and CDR2 LQKENI. The CDR3 region has the DNA TGTGCCAGCTCACCTGAGAGGACTTTCACAGATACGCAGTATTTT. Protein product: CASSPERTFTDTQYF.

Many counts were recorded for this clonotype. The chain carries TRBV20-1 and TRBJ1-1; perhaps TRBD1 as D (5 bases). The germline V gene encodes CDR1 DFQATT and CDR2 SNEGSKA (reference sequence). V was shortened by 3 bases and J by 5 bases, with 16 bases between the two germline ends. The CDR3 has 14 residues. The CDR3 bases are TGCAGTGCTAGTCTGGCTTCAGGGATAACTGAAGCTTTCTTT. Translating gives CSASLASGITEAFF.

Ten or more counts support this clonotype. The CDR3 sequence is CSATRQGGTGELFF. The CDR3, as DNA: TGCAGCGCTACAAGACAGGGGGGGACCGGGGAGCTGTTTTTT. The chain has TRBV29-1 and TRBJ2-2, with 9 positions matching TRBD1. CDR1 and CDR2 (germline): SQVTM, ANQGSEA. The CDR3 has 14 amino acids. V lost 7 bases and J lost 5; bases outside the gene matches: 8.

This clonotype has at least ten counts. The chain recombines TRBV6-2 or TRBV6-3 with TRBJ2-7, with 7 nucleotides matching TRBD1. CDR1 is MNHEY, CDR2 SVGEGT, per germline. V lost 4 bases to trimming and J lost 2 bases; unmatched junction nucleotides: 8. The CDR3 extends over 15 amino acids. The CDR3: CASSFATGTPYEQYF. The DNA for the CDR3 is TGTGCCAGCAGTTTCGCGACAGGGACCCCCTACGAGCAGTACTTC.

In this sample, this clonotype turned up many times. V and J are TRBV24-1 and TRBJ2-1; tentatively, D is TRBD2 (6 bases). The CDR3 totals 16 residues. Between the trimmed V and J ends, which lost 4 bases and 7 bases, there was a span of 19 bases. Germline V CDR1 and CDR2: KGHDR, SFDVKD. CDR3 loop: CATSEPGGVRANEQFF. DNA for the CDR3: TGTGCCACCAGTGAACCCGGAGGGGTCCGGGCTAATGAGCAGTTCTTC.

This clonotype was counted many times. The chain couples TRBV11-2 to TRBJ2-7; D is unclear. This CDR3 region has 12 residues. Trimming removed 5 bases from V and 2 bases from J, with 7 bases in between. Germline values: CDR1 SGHAT, CDR2 FQNNGV. The CDR3 bases are TGTGCCAGCAGCCCAGCTGCCTACGAGCAGTACTTC. Translating gives CASSPAAYEQYF.

Many counts were recorded for this clonotype. V is TRBV27 and J is TRBJ2-2, with TRBD1 matching 7 bases. There are 14 residues in the CDR3. The ends lost 5 bases at V and 1 base at J; junction bases unmatched: 1. Germline V gene lookup returns CDR1 MNHEY and CDR2 SMNVEV (reference sequence). DNA for the CDR3: TGTGCCAGCAGTAGACAGGGGAACACCGGGGAGCTGTTTTTT. This translates into CASSRQGNTGELFF.

In its sample, this clonotype was seen many times. V gene TRBV20-1 combines with J gene TRBJ1-6; no firm D call. This CDR3 region has 12 residues. The germline gives CDR1 DFQATT, CDR2 SNEGSKA (reference sequence). Trimming pared 2 bases from V and 3 bases from J, leaving 2 bases between. The CDR3 loop is CSARSYNSPLHF. DNA of the CDR3: TGCAGTGCTAGAAGCTATAATTCACCCCTCCACTTT.

This clonotype was seen ten or more times. CDR3 coding DNA: TGTGCCAGTAGTATCAGGGGTCAACAAGAGACCCAGTACTTC. Encoded protein: CASSIRGQQETQYF. The chain has TRBV19 and TRBJ2-5; D may be TRBD1 (6 bases). V was clipped by 3 bases and J by 2 bases, with 10 bases between them. The CDR3 is 14 residues long. Germline loops: CDR1 LNHDA, CDR2 SQIVND (reference sequence).